These 3 T cell receptor beta chains came from one sample sequenced in a study of blood T cell repertoires in COVID-19. TCRdb keeps only in-frame clones here, not all; method: immunoSEQ multiplex PCR. The sample lists 54,000 or so clones, over 80% occurring once. Sample: peripheral blood. The source is a human donor in a cohort sampled during active COVID-19.

This chain's CDR3 is CASSPDRAGNQPQHF. For the CDR3, the DNA is TGTGCCAGCAGTCCGGACAGGGCGGGCAATCAGCCCCAGCATTTT. This rearrangement joins TRBV6-5 to TRBJ1-5, with TRBD1 matching 8 bases. Germline trimming cut 5 bases from V and 2 bases from J; bases unmatched to any gene: 5. In germline, CDR1 is MNHEY, CDR2 SVGAGI. This CDR3 has 15 residues.

This chain joins TRBV7-2 and TRBJ2-5, with 7 positions matching TRBD2. Germline CDR1 SGHTA, CDR2 FQGNSA. The CDR3 extends over 16 amino acids. V lost 2 bases and J lost 7; bases outside the gene matches: 13. Here the CDR3 reads CASSLSGTTTYGTQYF. DNA for the CDR3: TGTGCCAGCAGCTTATCAGGGACTACCACGTATGGGACCCAGTACTTC.

The CDR3 nucleotides are TGTGCCAGTAGTATATCGTACGCAGGGAATGAGCAGTTCTTC. This sequence encodes CASSISYAGNEQFF. V and J are TRBV19 and TRBJ2-1; D may be TRBD1 (5 bases). The CDR3 is 14 residues long. CDR1 is LNHDA, CDR2 SQIVND, per germline (reference sequence). V lost 2 bases to trimming and J lost 7 bases, with 12 bases between them.